The 9 T cell receptor beta chains in this list originate from one sample, sequenced in a study of blood T cells in healthy people across ages. Using a J-beta primer mix together with a sample-barcoded 5' primer, a second PCR was run for about 7 to 12 cycles. Using its own MiXCR run on the 5' RACE reads, TCRdb lists one record per CDR3 protein. The sample has 1.5 million to 2 million distinct CDR3 sequences; 39% are singletons. Specimen: blood. The receptors were sampled from a human donor in good health.

This clonotype has only a few counts. The V and J genes are TRBV27 and TRBJ2-5; D gene uncertain. Per germline, CDR1 MNHEY and CDR2 SMNVEV (reference sequence). The CDR3 is made up of 15 amino acids. V was pared by 0 bases and J by 1 base, with 9 bases between. CDR3 sequence (DNA): TGTGCCAGCAGTTTATCTTTGGGCGCCCAAGAGACCCAGTACTTC. Protein sequence: CASSLSLGAQETQYF.

This clonotype was seen a handful of times. V is TRBV20-1 and J is TRBJ1-2; D is uncertain. The germline V gene has CDR1 DFQATT and CDR2 SNEGSKA (reference sequence). Trimming removed 6 bases at V and 1 base at J, with 12 bases between. This CDR3 spans 13 amino acids. DNA of the CDR3: TGCAGTGCCCGTTGGATGGGTAACTATGGCTACACCTTC. Translation gives CSARWMGNYGYTF.

This clonotype was seen repeatedly, ten times or more. The chain links TRBV7-2 to TRBJ2-1; D possibly corresponds to TRBD2 (5 bases). The V and J ends lost 1 base and 12 bases respectively, with 13 bases between them. The CDR3 contains 13 residues. Germline V gene lookup returns CDR1 SGHTA and CDR2 FQGNSA. The CDR3 sequence: CASSLERLAPQFF. The CDR3 DNA follows: TGTGCCAGCAGCTTAGAACGGCTAGCCCCGCAGTTCTTC. Based on the CDR3 plus reference TRBV7-2 and TRBJ2-1, the full variable domain is GAGVSQSPSNKVTEKGKDVELRCDPISGHTALYWYRQSLGQGLEFLIYFQGNSAPDKSGLPSDRFSAERTGGSVSTLTIQRTQQEDSAVYLCASSLERLAPQFFGPGTRLTVL.

A few counts support this clonotype. The chain carries TRBV6-2 or TRBV6-3 and TRBJ1-2; unclear D gene. The germline V gene has CDR1 MNHEY and CDR2 SVGEGT. The V gene lost 6 bases and the J gene lost 4 bases, with 15 bases spanning the gap. The CDR3 has 14 amino acids. CDR3 amino acids: CASSSSGLIYGYTF. The CDR3 DNA reads TGTGCCAGCAGCTCTTCGGGGTTAATCTATGGCTACACCTTC.

The chain links TRBV5-1 to TRBJ2-5; weak D call: TRBD1 (6 bases). V was clipped by 5 bases and J by 4 bases, with 12 bases between them. Germline V gene lookup returns CDR1 SGHRS and CDR2 YFSETQ. CDR3 length: 13 residues. CDR3 sequence reads: CASSPGALETQYF. The CDR3 DNA follows: TGCGCCAGCAGTCCAGGGGCTCTAGAGACCCAGTACTTC.

This clonotype was counted only a few times. The chain carries TRBV6-1 and TRBJ2-5; perhaps TRBD1 as D (5 bases). The V end lost 10 bases, the J end lost 2 bases, and 17 bases lay between the germline ends. This CDR3 comprises 14 residues. Germline loops: CDR1 MNHNS, CDR2 SASEGT. The chain's CDR3 is CANSLDTIQETQYF. CDR3 in DNA: TGTGCCAACAGCCTGGACACCATACAAGAGACCCAGTACTTC.

For this clonotype: A much more abundant neighbour one base away suggests this may be a read error. V gene TRBV4-3 combines with J gene TRBJ2-7; D not certain. The germline gives CDR1 LGHNA, CDR2 YSLEER. Trimming took 0 bases from V and 7 from J, leaving 16 bases between them. This CDR3 spans 15 amino acids. The CDR3 coding sequence is TGCGCCAGCAGCCAAGATGCGTCCTTGAGCCGGGAGCAGTACTTC. This encodes CASSQDASLSREQYF.

This clonotype was seen only a few times. This sequence joins TRBV3-1 and TRBJ2-3; D ambiguous. V shed 1 base and J shed 3 bases, with 14 bases lying between them. This CDR3 region has 16 residues. The germline V gene encodes CDR1 LGHDT and CDR2 YNNKEL (reference sequence). CDR3 DNA: TGTGCCAGCAGCCAAGTCCAGGTATTCCCTACAGATACGCAGTATTTT. Its translation: CASSQVQVFPTDTQYF.

V usage is TRBV28 and J usage is TRBJ2-5, with TRBD2 matching 9 bases. This CDR3 is built from 16 residues. Per germline, CDR1 MDHEN and CDR2 SYDVKM. V shed 3 bases, J shed 11 bases, and the junction held 16 bases outside the gene matches. The CDR3 nucleotides are TGTGCCAGCAGTTTCCTAGGCGGGGGGGCTCACAATGAGCAGTACTTC. Its translation: CASSFLGGGAHNEQYF.